This TCR beta chain was found in a study of blood T cell repertoires in COVID-19. Study context: Italy, Spain and the United States were the sources of the convalescent and acute COVID-19 samples. Nucleic acid was either cDNA or gDNA, and it came from T cells, B-cell-depleted T cells, or PBMCs.

In the original analysis: For nucleated cells, counts were estimated from reference gene primer amplification. The repertoire was sequenced with immunoSEQ multiplex PCR; TCRdb's copy has only in-frame clones and lacks some. V, J and clone size are those of that table, while D and trimming were read from the DNA. This sample has about 24,000 clones, with around 86% found just once. This clone was found a few times. CDR1 is KGHSH, CDR2 LQKENI, per germline. Trimming cost V 5 bases and J 4 bases; bases outside gene matches: 8. This CDR3 is 16 amino acids long. This sequence joins TRBV18 and TRBJ2-6, with 7 bases fitting TRBD1. Sequenced sample: peripheral blood. The source is a human donor with active COVID-19. The donor label of this sample is uncertain. The CDR3 DNA reads TGTGCCAGCTCAGCGGTACAGGGGAAGGGGGCCAACGTCCTGACTTTC. Amino acid sequence: CASSAVQGKGANVLTF.